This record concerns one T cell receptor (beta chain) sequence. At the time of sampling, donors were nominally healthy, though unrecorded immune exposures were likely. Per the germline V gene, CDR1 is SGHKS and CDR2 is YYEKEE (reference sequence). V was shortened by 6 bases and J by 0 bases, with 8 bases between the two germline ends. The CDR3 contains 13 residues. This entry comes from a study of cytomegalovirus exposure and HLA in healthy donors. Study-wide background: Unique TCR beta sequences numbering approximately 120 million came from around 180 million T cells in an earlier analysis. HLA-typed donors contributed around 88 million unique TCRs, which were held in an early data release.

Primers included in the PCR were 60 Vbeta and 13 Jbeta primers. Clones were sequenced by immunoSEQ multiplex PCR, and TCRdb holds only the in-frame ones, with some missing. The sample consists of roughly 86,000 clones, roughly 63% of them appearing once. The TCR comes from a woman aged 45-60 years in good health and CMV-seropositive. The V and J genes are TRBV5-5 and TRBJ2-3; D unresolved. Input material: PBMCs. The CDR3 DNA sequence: TGTGCCAGCACCAGTATGAGCACAGATACGCAGTATTTT. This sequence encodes CASTSMSTDTQYF. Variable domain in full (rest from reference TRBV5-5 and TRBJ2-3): DAGVTQSPTHLIKTRGQQVTLRCSPISGHKSVSWYQQVLGQGPQFIFQYYEKEERGRGNFPDRFSARQFPNYSSELNVNALLLGDSALYLCASTSMSTDTQYFGPGTRLTVL.